This TCR beta chain was sequenced in a study of T cell repertoires in cytomegalovirus infection. One entry per CDR3 protein, called by TCRdb with MiXCR from the reads. The repertoire includes fewer than 550,000 distinct CDR3 sequences, more than 25% of them detected once, and roughly an eighth sits in the top ten. This clonotype was picked up a small number of times. Germline CDR1 ENHRY, CDR2 SYGVKD. This CDR3 has 14 residues. The V gene end was trimmed by 7 bases and the J gene end by 0 bases; junction bases not matched to a gene: 4. Specimen: PBMCs. This chain connects TRBV10-3 to TRBJ2-7; 9 bases are a match to TRBD2. This TCR was sampled from a human donor in good health (CMV status not recorded). Some clones in this sample may be carry-over from other donors' samples. In DNA, the CDR3 is TGTGCCATCACCCCTAGCGGGAACTCCTACGAGCAGTACTTC. This translates into CAITPSGNSYEQYF.